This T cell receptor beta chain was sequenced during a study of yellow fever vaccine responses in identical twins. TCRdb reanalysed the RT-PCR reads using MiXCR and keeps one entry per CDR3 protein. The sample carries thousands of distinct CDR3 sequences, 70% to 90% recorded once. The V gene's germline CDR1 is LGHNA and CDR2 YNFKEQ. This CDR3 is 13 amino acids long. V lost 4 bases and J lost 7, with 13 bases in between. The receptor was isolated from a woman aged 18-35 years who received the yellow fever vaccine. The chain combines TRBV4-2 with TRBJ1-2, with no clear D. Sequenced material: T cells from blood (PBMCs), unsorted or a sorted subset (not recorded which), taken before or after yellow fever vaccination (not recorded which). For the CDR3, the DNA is TGTGCCAGCAGCCCCGTTCCGGACGGTGGCTACACCTTC. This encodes CASSPVPDGGYTF.